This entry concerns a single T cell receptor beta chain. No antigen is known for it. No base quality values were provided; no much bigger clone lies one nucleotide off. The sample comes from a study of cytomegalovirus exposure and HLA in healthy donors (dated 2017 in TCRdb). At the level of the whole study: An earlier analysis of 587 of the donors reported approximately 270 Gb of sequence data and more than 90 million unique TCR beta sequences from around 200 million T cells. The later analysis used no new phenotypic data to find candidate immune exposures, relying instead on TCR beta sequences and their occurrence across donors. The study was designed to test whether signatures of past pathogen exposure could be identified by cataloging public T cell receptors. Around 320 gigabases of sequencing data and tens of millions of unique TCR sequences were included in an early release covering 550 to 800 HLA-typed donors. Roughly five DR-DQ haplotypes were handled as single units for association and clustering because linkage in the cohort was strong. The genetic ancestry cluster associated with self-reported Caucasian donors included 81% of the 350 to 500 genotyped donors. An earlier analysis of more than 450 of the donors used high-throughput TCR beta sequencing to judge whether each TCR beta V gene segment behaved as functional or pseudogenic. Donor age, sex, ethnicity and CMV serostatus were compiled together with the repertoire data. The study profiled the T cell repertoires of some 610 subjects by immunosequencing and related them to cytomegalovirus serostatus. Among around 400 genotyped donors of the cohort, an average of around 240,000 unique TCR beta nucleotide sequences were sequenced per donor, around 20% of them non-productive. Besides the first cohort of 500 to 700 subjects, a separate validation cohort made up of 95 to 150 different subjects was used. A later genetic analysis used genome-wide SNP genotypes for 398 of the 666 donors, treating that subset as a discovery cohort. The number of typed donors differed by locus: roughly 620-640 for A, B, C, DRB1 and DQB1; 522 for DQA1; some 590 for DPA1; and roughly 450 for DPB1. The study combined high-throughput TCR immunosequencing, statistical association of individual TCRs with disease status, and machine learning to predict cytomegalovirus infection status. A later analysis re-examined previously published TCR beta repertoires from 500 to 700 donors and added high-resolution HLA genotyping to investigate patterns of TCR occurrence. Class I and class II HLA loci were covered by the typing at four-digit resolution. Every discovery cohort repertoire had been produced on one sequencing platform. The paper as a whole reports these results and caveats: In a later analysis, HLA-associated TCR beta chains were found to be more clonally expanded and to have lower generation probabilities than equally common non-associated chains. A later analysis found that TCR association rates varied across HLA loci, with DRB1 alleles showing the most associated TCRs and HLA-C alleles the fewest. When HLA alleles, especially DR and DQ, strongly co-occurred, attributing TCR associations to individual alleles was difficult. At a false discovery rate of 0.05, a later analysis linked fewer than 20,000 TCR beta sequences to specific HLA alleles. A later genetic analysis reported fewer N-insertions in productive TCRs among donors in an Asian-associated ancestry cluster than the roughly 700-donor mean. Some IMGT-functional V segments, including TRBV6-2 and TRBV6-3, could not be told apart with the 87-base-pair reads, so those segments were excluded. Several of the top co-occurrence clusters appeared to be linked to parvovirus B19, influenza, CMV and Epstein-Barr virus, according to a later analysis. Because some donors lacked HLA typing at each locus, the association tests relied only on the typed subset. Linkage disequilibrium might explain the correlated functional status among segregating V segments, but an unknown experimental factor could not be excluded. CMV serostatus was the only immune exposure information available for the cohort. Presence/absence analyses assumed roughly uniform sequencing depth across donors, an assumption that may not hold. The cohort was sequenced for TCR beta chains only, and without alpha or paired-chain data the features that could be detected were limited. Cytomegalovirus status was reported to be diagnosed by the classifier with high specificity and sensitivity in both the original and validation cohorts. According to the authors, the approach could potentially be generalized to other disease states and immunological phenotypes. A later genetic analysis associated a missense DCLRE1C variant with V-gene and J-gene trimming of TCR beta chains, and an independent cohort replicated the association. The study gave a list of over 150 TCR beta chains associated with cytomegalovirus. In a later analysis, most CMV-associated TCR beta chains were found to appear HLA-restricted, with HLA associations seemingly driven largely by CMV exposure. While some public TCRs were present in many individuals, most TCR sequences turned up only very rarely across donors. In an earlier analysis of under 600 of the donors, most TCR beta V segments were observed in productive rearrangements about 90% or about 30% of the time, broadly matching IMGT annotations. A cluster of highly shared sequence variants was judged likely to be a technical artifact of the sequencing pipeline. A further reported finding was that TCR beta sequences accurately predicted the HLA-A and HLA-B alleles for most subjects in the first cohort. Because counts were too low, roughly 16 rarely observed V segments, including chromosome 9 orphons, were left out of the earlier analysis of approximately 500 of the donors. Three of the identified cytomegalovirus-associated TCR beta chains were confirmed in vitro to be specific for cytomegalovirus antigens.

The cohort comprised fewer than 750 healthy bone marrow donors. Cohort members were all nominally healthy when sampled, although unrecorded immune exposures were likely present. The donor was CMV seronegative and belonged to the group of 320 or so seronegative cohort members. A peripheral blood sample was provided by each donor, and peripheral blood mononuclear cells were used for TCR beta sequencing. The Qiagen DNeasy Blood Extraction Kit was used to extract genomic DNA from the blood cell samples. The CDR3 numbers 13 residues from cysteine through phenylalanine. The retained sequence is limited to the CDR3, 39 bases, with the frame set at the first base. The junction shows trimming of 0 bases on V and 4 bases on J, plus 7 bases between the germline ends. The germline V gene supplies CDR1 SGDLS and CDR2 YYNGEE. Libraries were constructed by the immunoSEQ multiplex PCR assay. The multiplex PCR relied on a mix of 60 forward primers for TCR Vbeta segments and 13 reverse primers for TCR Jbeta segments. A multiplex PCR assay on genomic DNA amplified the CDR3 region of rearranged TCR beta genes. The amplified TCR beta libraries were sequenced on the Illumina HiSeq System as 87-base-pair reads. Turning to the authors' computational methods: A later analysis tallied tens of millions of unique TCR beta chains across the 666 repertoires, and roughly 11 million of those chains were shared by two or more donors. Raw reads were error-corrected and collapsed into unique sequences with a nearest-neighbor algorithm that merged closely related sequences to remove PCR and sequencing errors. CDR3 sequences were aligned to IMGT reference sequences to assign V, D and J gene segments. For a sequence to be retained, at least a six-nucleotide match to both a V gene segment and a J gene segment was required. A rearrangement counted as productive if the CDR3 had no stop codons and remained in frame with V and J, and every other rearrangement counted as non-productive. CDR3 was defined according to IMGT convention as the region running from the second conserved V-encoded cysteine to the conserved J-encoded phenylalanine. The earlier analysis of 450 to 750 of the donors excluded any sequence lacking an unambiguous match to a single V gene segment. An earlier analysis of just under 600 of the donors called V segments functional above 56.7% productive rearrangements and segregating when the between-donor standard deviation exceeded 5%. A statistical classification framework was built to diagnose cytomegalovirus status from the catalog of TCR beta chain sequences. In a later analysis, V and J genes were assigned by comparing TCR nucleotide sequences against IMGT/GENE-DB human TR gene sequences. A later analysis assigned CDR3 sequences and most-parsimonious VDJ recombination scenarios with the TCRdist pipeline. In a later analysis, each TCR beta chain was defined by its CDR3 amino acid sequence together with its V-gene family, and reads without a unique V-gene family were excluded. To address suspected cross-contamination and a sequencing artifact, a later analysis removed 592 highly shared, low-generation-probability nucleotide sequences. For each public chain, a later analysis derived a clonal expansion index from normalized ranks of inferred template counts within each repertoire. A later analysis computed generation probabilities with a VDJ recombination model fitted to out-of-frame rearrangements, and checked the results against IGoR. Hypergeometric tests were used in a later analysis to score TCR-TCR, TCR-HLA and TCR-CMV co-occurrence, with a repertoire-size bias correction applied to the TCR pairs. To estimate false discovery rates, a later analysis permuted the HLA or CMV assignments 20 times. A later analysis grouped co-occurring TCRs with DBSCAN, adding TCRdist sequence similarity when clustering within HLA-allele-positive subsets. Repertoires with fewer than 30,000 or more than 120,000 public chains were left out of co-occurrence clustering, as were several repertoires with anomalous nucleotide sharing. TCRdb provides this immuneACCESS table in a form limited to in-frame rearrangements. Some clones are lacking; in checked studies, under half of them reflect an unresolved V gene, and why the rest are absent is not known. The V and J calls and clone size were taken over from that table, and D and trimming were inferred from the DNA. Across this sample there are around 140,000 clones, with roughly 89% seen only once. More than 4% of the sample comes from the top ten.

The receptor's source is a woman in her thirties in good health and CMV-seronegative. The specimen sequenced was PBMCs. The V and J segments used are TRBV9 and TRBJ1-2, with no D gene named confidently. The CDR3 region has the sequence CASSVASGYGYTF. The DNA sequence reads TGTGCCAGCAGCGTAGCATCAGGCTATGGCTACACCTTC.